A selection of T cell receptor beta chains follows, all from one sample in a study of vaccination and CD4 T cells after COVID-19. Antigen specificity for these receptors is unknown. TCRdb redid the calling of the PCR reads with MiXCR, one entry per CDR3 protein. Found here are 6,500 to 9,500 distinct CDR3 sequences, around 42% of them singletons; the top ten hold approximately 24%. The specimen was CD4+ T cells from blood, cultured in vitro. Every receptor here comes from a human donor in good health. Each CDR3 is given with its conserved first and last residue. D genes are given only for firm matches. Expanded clones are given a class, and other clones once, few, many or no size at all.

clone_size j_call v_call d_call cdr3_aa cdr3_nt
few TRBJ1-2 TRBV20-1 . CSAGSPSGYGYTF TGCAGTGCTGGCTCCCCAAGCGGCTATGGCTACACCTTC
. TRBJ1-5 TRBV5-5 . CASSLGRGSNQPQHF TGTGCCAGCAGCTTGGGCAGGGGAAGCAATCAGCCCCAGCATTTT
. TRBJ2-3 TRBV4-3 TRBD1 CASSQDSPYRGSHPDTQYF TGCGCCAGCAGCCAAGATTCTCCCTACAGGGGGTCCCATCCAGATACGCAGTATTTT
few TRBJ1-2 TRBV5-4 TRBD1 CASSGLTGNPNYGYTF TGTGCCAGCAGCGGGTTGACAGGGAACCCTAACTATGGCTACACCTTC
. TRBJ1-1 TRBV27 . CASSFTTGLTEAFF TGTGCCAGCAGTTTTACCACAGGGTTAACTGAAGCTTTCTTT
few TRBJ1-2 TRBV2 TRBD1 CASSRQGNGYTF TGTGCCAGCAGTCGACAGGGCAATGGCTACACCTTC
. TRBJ1-1 TRBV15 . CATSRGESQVREAFF TGTGCCACCAGCAGAGGAGAGAGTCAGGTTAGGGAAGCTTTCTTT
few TRBJ2-1 TRBV7-2 TRBD2 CASSLWAREGGNEQFF TGTGCCAGCAGCTTGTGGGCGCGGGAGGGGGGCAATGAGCAGTTCTTC
. TRBJ2-7 TRBV7-9 . CASSRGGEYEQYF TGTGCCAGCAGCCGAGGTGGGGAATACGAGCAGTACTTC
. TRBJ2-6 TRBV6-2/TRBV6-3 . CASSRSGANVLTF TGTGCCAGCAGCCGCTCTGGGGCCAACGTCCTGACTTTC
. TRBJ1-3 TRBV6-1 . CASGGVHTIYF TGTGCCAGCGGAGGGGTTCACACCATATATTTT
. TRBJ2-3 TRBV6-5 . CASSYSATWSTQYF TGTGCCAGCAGTTACTCGGCCACCTGGTCTACGCAGTATTTT
. TRBJ2-1 TRBV2 . CASSEAGTDSDF TGTGCCAGCAGTGAAGCGGGGACCGACTCTGACTTC
. TRBJ1-5 TRBV6-5 . CASSSHLLQPQHF TGTGCCAGCAGTTCACATTTACTCCAGCCCCAGCATTTT
. TRBJ1-1 TRBV7-9 . CASVRAGNTEAFF TGTGCCAGCGTGAGGGCCGGGAACACTGAAGCTTTCTTT
. TRBJ2-7 TRBV6-1 TRBD1 CASSEGGTGSYEQYF TGTGCCAGCAGTGAAGGGGGGACAGGGTCCTACGAGCAGTACTTC
few TRBJ1-1 TRBV28 . CASGPLQEMNTEAFF TGTGCCAGTGGCCCTCTACAGGAGATGAACACTGAAGCTTTCTTT
. TRBJ1-2 TRBV6-1 TRBD1 CATRDRGHGYTF TGTGCCACCAGGGACAGGGGGCATGGCTACACCTTC
. TRBJ2-5 TRBV2 TRBD2 CASSEELAGAGETQYF TGTGCCAGCAGTGAGGAGCTAGCGGGAGCTGGAGAGACCCAGTACTTC
few TRBJ1-2 TRBV20-1 . CSARDRRRGVDYGYTF TGCAGTGCTAGAGATAGGAGAAGGGGGGTTGACTATGGCTACACCTTC
few TRBJ2-7 TRBV27 TRBD2 CATQILGLGRLAGTYEQYF TGTGCCACCCAAATACTCGGACTAGGCCGACTAGCGGGGACCTACGAGCAGTACTTC
few TRBJ2-7 TRBV27 . CASSLKGKEQYF TGTGCCAGCAGTTTAAAGGGGAAAGAGCAGTACTTC
few TRBJ1-6 TRBV7-3 . CASSLRGDTYNSPLHF TGTGCCAGCAGCTTAAGAGGGGACACCTATAATTCACCCCTCCACTTT
few TRBJ2-7 TRBV7-2 . CASSSGTFYEQYF TGTGCCAGCAGCTCAGGGACTTTCTACGAGCAGTACTTC
. TRBJ1-5 TRBV6-1 . CPSSMGWGQPQHF TGTCCCAGCAGTATGGGTTGGGGTCAGCCCCAGCATTTT
. TRBJ2-2 TRBV7-7 TRBD1 CASSLSPGTVTGELFF TGTGCTAGCAGCTTGAGCCCCGGGACAGTCACCGGGGAGCTGTTTTTT
. TRBJ1-1 TRBV27 . CASGLRVTEAFF TGTGCCAGCGGACTCAGGGTTACTGAAGCTTTCTTT
. TRBJ1-1 TRBV14 TRBD1 CASSQWRGTGTMNTEAFF TGTGCCAGCAGCCAATGGAGGGGGACAGGGACTATGAACACTGAAGCTTTCTTT
. TRBJ2-1 TRBV6-1 . CASWNYDGNEQFF TGTGCCAGCTGGAACTACGACGGCAATGAGCAGTTCTTC
. TRBJ2-7 TRBV10-3 TRBD2 CAVLGLAGNHSYEQYF TGTGCCGTCTTGGGGCTAGCGGGGAACCATTCCTACGAGCAGTACTTC
. TRBJ2-2 TRBV27 TRBD2 CASSLKGLAGVRNTGELFF TGTGCCAGCAGTCTAAAGGGACTAGCGGGAGTTCGAAACACCGGGGAGCTGTTTTTT
. TRBJ2-7 TRBV20-1 . CSARDPGRNFYEQYF TGCAGTGCTAGAGATCCCGGCAGAAACTTCTACGAGCAGTACTTC
. TRBJ2-7 TRBV4-2 . CASSHQDSPYEQYF TGTGCCAGCAGCCACCAGGACAGCCCCTACGAGCAGTACTTC
. TRBJ2-7 TRBV10-3 TRBD2 CAISAASGSYEQYF TGTGCCATCAGTGCGGCTAGCGGGAGCTACGAGCAGTACTTC
. TRBJ2-6 TRBV6-4 . CASSDSGAGANVLTF TGTGCCAGCAGTGACTCGGGGGCTGGGGCCAACGTCCTGACTTTC
few TRBJ2-1 TRBV6-1 . CASSDGSRHEQFF TGTGCCAGCAGTGACGGGAGTAGACATGAGCAGTTCTTC
few TRBJ1-2 TRBV27 . CASSLLARETMGYTF TGTGCCAGCAGTTTATTAGCCAGGGAAACTATGGGCTACACCTTC
. TRBJ2-1 TRBV27 . CASSLTQVEVGEQFF TGTGCCAGCAGTTTAACCCAGGTGGAGGTAGGTGAGCAGTTCTTC
few TRBJ2-2 TRBV7-3 TRBD2 CASSYGLAGELFF TGTGCCAGCAGCTACGGACTAGCCGGGGAGCTGTTTTTT
. TRBJ2-1 TRBV5-1 TRBD2 CASSLGTSGTNEQFF TGCGCCAGCAGCCTCGGGACTAGCGGGACCAATGAGCAGTTCTTC
. TRBJ1-6 TRBV20-1 . CSARKSSYNSPLHF TGCAGTGCTAGGAAGAGCTCCTATAATTCACCCCTCCACTTT
few TRBJ1-5 TRBV6-1 . CASKEGSNQPQHF TGTGCCTCAAAGGAGGGTAGCAATCAGCCCCAGCATTTT